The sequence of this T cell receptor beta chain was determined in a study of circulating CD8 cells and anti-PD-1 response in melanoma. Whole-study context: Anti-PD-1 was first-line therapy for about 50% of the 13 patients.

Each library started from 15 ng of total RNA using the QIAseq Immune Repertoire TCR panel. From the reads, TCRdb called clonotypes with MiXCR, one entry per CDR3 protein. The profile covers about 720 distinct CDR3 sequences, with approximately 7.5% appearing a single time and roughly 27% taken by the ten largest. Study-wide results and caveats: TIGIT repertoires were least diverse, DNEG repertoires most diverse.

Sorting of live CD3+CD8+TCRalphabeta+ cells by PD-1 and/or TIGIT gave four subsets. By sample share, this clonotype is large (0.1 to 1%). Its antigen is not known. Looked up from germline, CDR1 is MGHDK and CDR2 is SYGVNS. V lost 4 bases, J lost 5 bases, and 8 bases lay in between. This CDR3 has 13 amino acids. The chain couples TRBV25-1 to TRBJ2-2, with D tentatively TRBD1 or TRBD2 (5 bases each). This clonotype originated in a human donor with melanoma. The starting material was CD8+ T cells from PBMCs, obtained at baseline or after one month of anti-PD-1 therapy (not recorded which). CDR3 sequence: CASSVGVTGELFF. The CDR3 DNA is TGTGCCAGCAGTGTGGGGGTTACCGGGGAGCTGTTTTTT.